This entry features one TCR beta chain sequence. In the authors' methods: Using reference gene primer amplification, nucleated cell counts were estimated. Sequenced by immunoSEQ multiplex PCR; TCRdb stores in-frame clones only, minus some. V and J calls plus clone size are reproduced from that table; the DNA served to infer D and trimming. This sample has roughly 290,000 clones, with around 87% found just once. CDR1 is SGHNT, CDR2 YYREEE, per germline (reference sequence). The CDR3 extends over 15 amino acids. V was cut by 3 bases and J by 1 base, with 11 bases left in between. These data belong to a study of blood T cell repertoires in COVID-19.

This chain uses TRBV5-4 with TRBJ2-1; D perhaps matches TRBD2 (5 bases). The sequence derives from a woman aged 45 to 65 who had recovered from COVID-19. The specimen sequenced was peripheral blood. The CDR3 region has the DNA TGTGCCAGCAGCTGGACGGGAACTTCCTACAATGAGCAGTTCTTC. Translating it yields CASSWTGTSYNEQFF.